These T cell receptor beta chains were read from a single sample in a study of early T cells in non-severe SARS-CoV-2 infection. TCRdb used MiXCR to reprocess the 5' RACE reads, holding one entry per CDR3 protein. The sample has 80,000 or so distinct CDR3 sequences; around 10% are singletons. The sample in question was whole blood, obtained at baseline. The source is an adult who was a healthcare worker with PCR-confirmed SARS-CoV-2 infection or an uninfected control (not recorded which). The CDR3 runs from the conserved cysteine through the conserved F or W. The D gene is left open where the match is weak. Part of the rows lack a size; the others show once, few, many or a class for expanded clones.

abundance: many; j_gene: TRBJ1-2; v_gene: TRBV6-5; d_gene: -; CDR3nt: TGTGCCAGCAGACTGACAGGCCCTGCAGTTAGTGGCTACACCTTC; CDR3aa: CASRLTGPAVSGYTF
abundance: -; j_gene: TRBJ2-2; v_gene: TRBV4-1; d_gene: TRBD2; CDR3nt: TGCGCCAGCACCAATAGGCGGACTAGCGGGGTTGACACCGGGGAGCTGTTTTTT; CDR3aa: CASTNRRTSGVDTGELFF
abundance: -; j_gene: TRBJ2-7; v_gene: TRBV10-3; d_gene: -; CDR3nt: TGTGCCATCAGTGTAGGGTACGAGCAGTACTTC; CDR3aa: CAISVGYEQYF
abundance: few; j_gene: TRBJ2-1; v_gene: TRBV12-3/TRBV12-4; d_gene: -; CDR3nt: TGTGCCAGCAGGATAGCGGATTCTGGTAGTGAGCAGTTCTTC; CDR3aa: CASRIADSGSEQFF
abundance: -; j_gene: TRBJ2-5; v_gene: TRBV28; d_gene: -; CDR3nt: TGTGCCAGCAGTCGGTCGGGAACCCAAGAGACCCAGTACTTC; CDR3aa: CASSRSGTQETQYF
abundance: -; j_gene: TRBJ1-5; v_gene: TRBV5-6; d_gene: -; CDR3nt: TGTGCCAGCACTACAGGGAGCGATCAGCCCCAGCATTTT; CDR3aa: CASTTGSDQPQHF
abundance: few; j_gene: TRBJ1-4; v_gene: TRBV5-1; d_gene: -; CDR3nt: TGCGCCAGCAGGGCGGGAGGCGGGAATGAAAAACTGTTTTTT; CDR3aa: CASRAGGGNEKLFF
abundance: -; j_gene: TRBJ1-6; v_gene: TRBV7-2; d_gene: -; CDR3nt: TGTGCCAGCAGCCCGCGACGGACAGCTAATAATTCACCCCTCCACTTT; CDR3aa: CASSPRRTANNSPLHF
abundance: many; j_gene: TRBJ1-4; v_gene: TRBV28; d_gene: TRBD1; CDR3nt: TGTGCCAGCAGACCACCGACAGGGCAACTGTTTTTT; CDR3aa: CASRPPTGQLFF
abundance: -; j_gene: TRBJ2-7; v_gene: TRBV6-6; d_gene: TRBD1; CDR3nt: TGTGCCAGCAGGACAGGGGGCGAGCAGTACTTC; CDR3aa: CASRTGGEQYF
abundance: few; j_gene: TRBJ2-7; v_gene: TRBV6-5; d_gene: TRBD2; CDR3nt: TGTGCCAGCAGTGGCCGGACTAGCACCTCACTCCGGCAGTACTTC; CDR3aa: CASSGRTSTSLRQYF
abundance: -; j_gene: TRBJ1-1; v_gene: TRBV27; d_gene: -; CDR3nt: TGTGCCAGCCGGACCGGGGCAATGAACACTGAAGCTTTCTTT; CDR3aa: CASRTGAMNTEAFF
abundance: few; j_gene: TRBJ2-5; v_gene: TRBV7-2; d_gene: TRBD2; CDR3nt: TGTGCCTCCAAGCTTCGACCAGGGGCTAGCGGGACGCAAGAGACCCAGTACTTC; CDR3aa: CASKLRPGASGTQETQYF
abundance: many; j_gene: TRBJ1-2; v_gene: TRBV18; d_gene: TRBD1; CDR3nt: TGTGCCAGCTCACCGGACAGGGAGGCTTCCTATGGCTACACCTTC; CDR3aa: CASSPDREASYGYTF
abundance: -; j_gene: TRBJ2-1; v_gene: TRBV4-3; d_gene: -; CDR3nt: TGCGCCAGCAGCCAAGGCGAGGGCAGCGCGAAAACTGAGCAGTTCTTC; CDR3aa: CASSQGEGSAKTEQFF
abundance: few; j_gene: TRBJ2-1; v_gene: TRBV18; d_gene: -; CDR3nt: TGTGCCAGCTCCCAGAACTACAATGAGCAGTTCTTC; CDR3aa: CASSQNYNEQFF
abundance: few; j_gene: TRBJ2-7; v_gene: TRBV20-1; d_gene: -; CDR3nt: TGCAGTGCTAGAGTGGACTATAGAAACGAGCAGTACTTC; CDR3aa: CSARVDYRNEQYF
abundance: -; j_gene: TRBJ1-2; v_gene: TRBV29-1; d_gene: TRBD1; CDR3nt: TGCAGCGTTGGGGACAGGGACTATGGCTACACCTTC; CDR3aa: CSVGDRDYGYTF
abundance: few; j_gene: TRBJ2-3; v_gene: TRBV7-3; d_gene: -; CDR3nt: TGTGCCAGCAGCCCCACCTTACGGGATACGCAGTATTTT; CDR3aa: CASSPTLRDTQYF
abundance: -; j_gene: TRBJ2-5; v_gene: TRBV6-5; d_gene: -; CDR3nt: TGTGCCAGCAGTTACCATCATCAGGGTCGGGAGACCCAGTACTTC; CDR3aa: CASSYHHQGRETQYF
abundance: few; j_gene: TRBJ1-1; v_gene: TRBV9; d_gene: -; CDR3nt: TGTGCCAGCAGTGTTAATGATGGCTCCGAAGCTTTCTTT; CDR3aa: CASSVNDGSEAFF
abundance: few; j_gene: TRBJ2-1; v_gene: TRBV29-1; d_gene: -; CDR3nt: TGCAGCGTTGAAGGTGGGGGTGAGCAGTTCTTC; CDR3aa: CSVEGGGEQFF
abundance: -; j_gene: TRBJ1-6; v_gene: TRBV12-3/TRBV12-4; d_gene: TRBD1; CDR3nt: TGTGCCAGCGGTGTAGGGGGCGGTAATTCACCCCTCCACTTT; CDR3aa: CASGVGGGNSPLHF
abundance: few; j_gene: TRBJ1-1; v_gene: TRBV27; d_gene: -; CDR3nt: TGTGCCAGCAAATCGATATGGAAGAACACTGAAGCTTTCTTT; CDR3aa: CASKSIWKNTEAFF
abundance: -; j_gene: TRBJ1-5; v_gene: TRBV3-1; d_gene: -; CDR3nt: TGTGCCAGCAGCCAAGATAACCGGGGTCAGCCCCAGCATTTT; CDR3aa: CASSQDNRGQPQHF
abundance: many; j_gene: TRBJ2-3; v_gene: TRBV9; d_gene: TRBD1; CDR3nt: TGTGCCAGCAGCGTAAGGACAGGTGGGGCCGGAGATACGCAGTATTTT; CDR3aa: CASSVRTGGAGDTQYF
abundance: -; j_gene: TRBJ1-1; v_gene: TRBV6-4; d_gene: -; CDR3nt: TGTGCCAGCAGTGACGGGGGGGGCCGGGAAGCTTTCTTT; CDR3aa: CASSDGGGREAFF
abundance: -; j_gene: TRBJ2-2; v_gene: TRBV3-1; d_gene: TRBD1; CDR3nt: TGTGCCAGCAGCCAAAACAGGGGCGCCGGGGAGCTGTTTTTT; CDR3aa: CASSQNRGAGELFF
abundance: few; j_gene: TRBJ2-5; v_gene: TRBV25-1; d_gene: TRBD2; CDR3nt: TGTGCCAGCACCACGACTAGCGGGGCCCAAGAGACCCAGTACTTC; CDR3aa: CASTTTSGAQETQYF
abundance: many; j_gene: TRBJ2-7; v_gene: TRBV2; d_gene: TRBD1; CDR3nt: TGTGCCAGCAGAAAGGACAGGTCGGACCTCTTC; CDR3aa: CASRKDRSDLF
abundance: few; j_gene: TRBJ2-5; v_gene: TRBV5-1; d_gene: TRBD2; CDR3nt: TGCGCCAGCAGGACTAGCGTGGAGACCCAGTACTTC; CDR3aa: CASRTSVETQYF
abundance: many; j_gene: TRBJ1-2; v_gene: TRBV29-1; d_gene: TRBD1; CDR3nt: TGCAGCGTTGACGTGACAGGGGGCTATGGCTACACCTTC; CDR3aa: CSVDVTGGYGYTF
abundance: -; j_gene: TRBJ1-2; v_gene: TRBV19; d_gene: TRBD1; CDR3nt: TGTGCCAGTAGGAGGACAGGGGGCAAAGACTATGGCTACACCTTC; CDR3aa: CASRRTGGKDYGYTF